This TCR beta chain is from a study of cytomegalovirus exposure and HLA in healthy donors. The study's findings and limits: In vitro checks showed that a few CMV-associated chains really do target CMV antigens.

For this clone: The target antigen is unknown.

The CDR3 is 15 amino acids. J gave up 0 bases and V 4 bases, and 3 bases lay outside the gene matches. Germline CDR1 is SGHAT and CDR2 is FQNNGV. Primers included in the PCR were 60 Vbeta and 13 Jbeta primers. The assay was immunoSEQ multiplex PCR, and TCRdb's table has in-frame clones only and misses some. The sample carries around 97,000 clones, around three quarters recorded once. The TCR was taken from a man between 45 and 60 years old in good health and CMV-seropositive. This chain links TRBV11-2 with TRBJ2-1; 7 nucleotides match TRBD1. The sample comprised PBMCs. The CDR3 DNA follows: TGTGCCAGCAGCTGGGGGACAGTCTCCTACAATGAGCAGTTCTTC. Translation gives CASSWGTVSYNEQFF.